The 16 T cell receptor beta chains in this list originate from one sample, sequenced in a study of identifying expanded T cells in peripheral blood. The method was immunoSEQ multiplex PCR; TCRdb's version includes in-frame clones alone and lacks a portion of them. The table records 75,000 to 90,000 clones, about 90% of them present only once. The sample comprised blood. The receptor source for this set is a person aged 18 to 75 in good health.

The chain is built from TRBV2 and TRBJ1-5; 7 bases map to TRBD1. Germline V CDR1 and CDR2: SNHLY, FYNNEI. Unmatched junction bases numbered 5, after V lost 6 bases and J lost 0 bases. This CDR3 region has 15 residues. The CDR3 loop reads CASSAGQNSNQPQHF. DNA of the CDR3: TGTGCCAGCAGCGCGGGACAGAATAGCAATCAGCCCCAGCATTTT.

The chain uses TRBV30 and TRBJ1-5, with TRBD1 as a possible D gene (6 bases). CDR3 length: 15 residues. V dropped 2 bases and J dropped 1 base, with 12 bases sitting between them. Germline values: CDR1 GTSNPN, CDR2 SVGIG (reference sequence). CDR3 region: CAWSSQGLSNQPQHF. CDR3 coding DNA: TGTGCCTGGAGTTCACAGGGACTAAGCAATCAGCCCCAGCATTTT.

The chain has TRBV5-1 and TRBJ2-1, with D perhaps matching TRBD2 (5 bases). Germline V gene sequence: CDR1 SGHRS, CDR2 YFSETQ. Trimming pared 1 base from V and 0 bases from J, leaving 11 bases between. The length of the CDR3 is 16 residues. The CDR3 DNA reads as TGCGCCAGCAGCTTGTCCGGGGATGCCTCCTACAATGAGCAGTTCTTC. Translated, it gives CASSLSGDASYNEQFF.

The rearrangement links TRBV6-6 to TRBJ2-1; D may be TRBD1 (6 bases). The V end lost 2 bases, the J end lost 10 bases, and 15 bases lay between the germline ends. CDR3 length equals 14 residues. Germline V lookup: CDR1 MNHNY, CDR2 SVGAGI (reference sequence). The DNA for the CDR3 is TGTGCCAGCAGTTACACTACAGGGTCGGGCGAGCAGTTCTTC. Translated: CASSYTTGSGEQFF.

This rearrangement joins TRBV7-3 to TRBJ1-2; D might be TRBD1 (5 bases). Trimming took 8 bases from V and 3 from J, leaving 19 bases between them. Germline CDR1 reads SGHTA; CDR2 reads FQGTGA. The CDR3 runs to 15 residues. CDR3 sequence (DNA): TGTGCCAGCTCGGAGGTGGGGGTTCTAGACTATGGCTACACCTTC. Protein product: CASSEVGVLDYGYTF.

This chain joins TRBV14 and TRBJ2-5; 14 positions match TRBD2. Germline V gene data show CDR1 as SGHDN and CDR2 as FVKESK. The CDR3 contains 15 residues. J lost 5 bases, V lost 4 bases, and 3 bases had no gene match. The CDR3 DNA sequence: TGTGCCAGCAGCCTGGGGACTAGCGGGAGCGAGACCCAGTACTTC. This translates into CASSLGTSGSETQYF.

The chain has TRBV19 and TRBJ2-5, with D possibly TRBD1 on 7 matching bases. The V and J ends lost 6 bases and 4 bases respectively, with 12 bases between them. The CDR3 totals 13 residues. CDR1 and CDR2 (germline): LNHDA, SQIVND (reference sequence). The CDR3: CASSNRGGETQYF. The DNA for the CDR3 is TGTGCCAGTAGCAACAGGGGAGGAGAGACCCAGTACTTC. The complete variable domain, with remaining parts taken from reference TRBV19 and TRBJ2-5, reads DGGITQSPKYLFRKEGQNVTLSCEQNLNHDAMYWYRQDPGQGLRLIYYSQIVNDFQKGDIAEGYSVSREKKESFPLTVTSAQKNPTAFYLCASSNRGGETQYFGPGTRLLVL.

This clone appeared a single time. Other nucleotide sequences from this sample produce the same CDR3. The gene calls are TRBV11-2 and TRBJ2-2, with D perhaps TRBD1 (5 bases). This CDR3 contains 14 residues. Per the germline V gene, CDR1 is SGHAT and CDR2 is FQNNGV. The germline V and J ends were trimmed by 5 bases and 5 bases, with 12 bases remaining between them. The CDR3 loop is CASSPGQGTGELFF. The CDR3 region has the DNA TGTGCCAGCAGCCCTGGACAAGGTACCGGGGAGCTGTTTTTT.

CDR3 in amino acids: CASSVEQGADYGYTF. DNA of the CDR3: TGTGCCAGCAGTGTGGAACAGGGGGCGGACTATGGCTACACCTTC. The chain has TRBV25-1 and TRBJ1-2; TRBD1 matches 9 bases. Germline lookup yields CDR1 MGHDK and CDR2 SYGVNS. This CDR3 is built from 15 residues. Losses at the gene ends were 4 bases for V and 3 bases for J; bases not matched to a gene: 6.

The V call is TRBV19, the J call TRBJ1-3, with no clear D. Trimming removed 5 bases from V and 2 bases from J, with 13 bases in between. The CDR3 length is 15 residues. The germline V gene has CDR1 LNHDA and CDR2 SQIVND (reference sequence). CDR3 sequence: CASSFLSTPGNTIYF. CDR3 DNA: TGTGCCAGTAGTTTCCTCTCGACACCTGGAAACACCATATATTTT. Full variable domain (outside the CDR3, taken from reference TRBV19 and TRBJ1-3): DGGITQSPKYLFRKEGQNVTLSCEQNLNHDAMYWYRQDPGQGLRLIYYSQIVNDFQKGDIAEGYSVSREKKESFPLTVTSAQKNPTAFYLCASSFLSTPGNTIYFGEGSWLTVV.

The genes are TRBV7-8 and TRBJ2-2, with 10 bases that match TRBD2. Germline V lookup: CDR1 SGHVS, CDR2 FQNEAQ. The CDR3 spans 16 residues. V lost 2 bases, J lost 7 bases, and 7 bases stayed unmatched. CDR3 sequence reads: CASSLSPSGSVGELFF. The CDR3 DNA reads TGTGCCAGCAGCTTATCGCCTAGCGGGAGTGTCGGGGAGCTGTTTTTT.

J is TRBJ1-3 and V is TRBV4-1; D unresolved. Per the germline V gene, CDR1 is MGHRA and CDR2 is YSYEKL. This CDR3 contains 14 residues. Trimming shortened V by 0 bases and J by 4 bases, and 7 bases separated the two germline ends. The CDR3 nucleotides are TGCGCCAGCAGCCAAGACAGTTCGGGAAACACCATATATTTT. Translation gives CASSQDSSGNTIYF.

The CDR3 DNA reads as TGTGCCATCAGGCCGCGGGGGGGCCAAGATACGCAGTATTTT. It yields the protein CAIRPRGGQDTQYF. J is TRBJ2-3 and V is TRBV10-3; 9 bases match TRBD2. Looked up from germline, CDR1 is ENHRY and CDR2 is SYGVKD. CDR3 size: 14 residues. Trimming removed 6 bases from V and 5 bases from J; junction bases left unmatched: 6.

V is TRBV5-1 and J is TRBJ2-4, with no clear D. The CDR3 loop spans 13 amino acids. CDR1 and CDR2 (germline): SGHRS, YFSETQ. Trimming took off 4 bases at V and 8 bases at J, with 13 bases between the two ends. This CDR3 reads CASSRQRRDIQYF. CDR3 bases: TGCGCCAGCAGCCGACAACGAAGGGACATTCAGTACTTC.

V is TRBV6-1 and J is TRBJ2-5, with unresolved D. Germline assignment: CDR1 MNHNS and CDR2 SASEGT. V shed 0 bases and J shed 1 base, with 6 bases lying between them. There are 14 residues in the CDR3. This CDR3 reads CASSEAAAQETQYF. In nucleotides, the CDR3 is TGTGCCAGCAGTGAAGCGGCAGCCCAAGAGACCCAGTACTTC.

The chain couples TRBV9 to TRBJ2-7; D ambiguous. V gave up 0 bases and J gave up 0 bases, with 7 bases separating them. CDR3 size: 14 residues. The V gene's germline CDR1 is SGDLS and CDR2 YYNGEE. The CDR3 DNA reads TGTGCCAGCAGCGTAGGGGGAAGCTCCTACGAGCAGTACTTC. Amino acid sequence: CASSVGGSSYEQYF.